Here is one TCR beta chain with its context. Its specificity is not known. One end of the junction does not line up with germline, which may come from a read error. This sample was taken from a study of Graves' ophthalmopathy and Graves' hyperthyroidism. Study-wide results and caveats: Using 13 signatures, a model distinguished ophthalmopathy from stable hyperthyroidism, reaching around 88% sensitivity and approximately 82% specificity. Blood also harbored most expanded thyroid clonotypes above 0.001 frequency.

Using RNA transcripts, the TCR beta CDR3 regions were amplified. Scientists carried out first-round RT-PCR using HTBI primers and then a second-round multiplex PCR. One entry per CDR3 protein results from TCRdb running MiXCR on the multiplex PCR reads. The sample carries around 1.1 million distinct CDR3 sequences, 35% to 40% recorded once. Germline assignment: CDR1 SGHKS and CDR2 YYEKEE (reference sequence). This CDR3 has 12 residues. In this cohort, patients with other autoimmune diseases, uncontrolled infections, pregnancy or lactation were excluded. Sequenced: peripheral blood or thyroid tissue (not recorded which). The receptor's source is an adult man with Graves' hyperthyroidism. The chain joins TRBV5-5 to TRBJ2-7; no definite D call. DNA for the CDR3: TGTGTCAGCAGCTTAATCAGCTACGAGCAGTACTTC. This translates into CVSSLISYEQYF.